Sequencing of this TCR beta chain was carried out in a study of T-cell memory formation after mild COVID-19. Study-level results: Pre-infection memory contained some responding clones, which suggested that cross-reactive memory had joined. CD4+ contracting clones lay mainly in CM and EM, CD8+ ones in EMRA.

Concerning this clonotype itself: The antigen is unknown.

Between the trimmed V and J ends, which lost 4 bases and 8 bases, there was a span of 11 bases. The CDR3 is made up of 12 amino acids. The germline CDR1 and CDR2 sequences are SEHNR and FQNEAQ (reference sequence). Each CDR3 protein gets one entry after TCRdb re-called the 5' RACE reads with MiXCR. Of around 340,000 distinct CDR3 sequences listed, 20% to 25% are singletons. The sequenced sample was PBMCs or a T cell subset sorted from them (not recorded which). The source is an adult woman who had mild COVID-19 (a few samples of this study predate the infection). Cell type and time point are not known. This chain connects TRBV7-9 to TRBJ1-1; D remains unclear. Here the CDR3 DNA reads TGTGCCAGCAGCTCTGCCGGGTCCGAAGCTTTCTTT. This encodes CASSSAGSEAFF.